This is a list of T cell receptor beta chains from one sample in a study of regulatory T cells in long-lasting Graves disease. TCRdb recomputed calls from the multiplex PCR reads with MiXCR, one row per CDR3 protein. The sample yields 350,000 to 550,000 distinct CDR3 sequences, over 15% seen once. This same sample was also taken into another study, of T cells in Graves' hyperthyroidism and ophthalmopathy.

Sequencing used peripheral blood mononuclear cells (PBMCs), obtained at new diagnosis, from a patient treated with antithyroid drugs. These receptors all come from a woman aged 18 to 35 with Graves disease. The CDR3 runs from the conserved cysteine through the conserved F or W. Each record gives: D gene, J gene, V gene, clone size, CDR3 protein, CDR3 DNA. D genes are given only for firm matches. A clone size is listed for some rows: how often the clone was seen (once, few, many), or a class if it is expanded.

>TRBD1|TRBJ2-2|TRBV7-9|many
CASTPGQGTVLSGELFF
TGTGCCAGCACCCCAGGACAGGGGACGGTGTTGAGCGGGGAGCTGTTTTTT
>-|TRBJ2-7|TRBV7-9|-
CASSLVSRVEQYF
TGTGCCAGCAGCTTAGTGTCACGTGTCGAGCAGTACTTC
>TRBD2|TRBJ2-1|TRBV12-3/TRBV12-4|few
CASRLWASGYNEQFF
TGTGCCAGCAGGCTGTGGGCTAGCGGCTACAATGAGCAGTTCTTC
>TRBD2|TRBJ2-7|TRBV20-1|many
CSAGLAGGFYEQYF
TGCAGTGCTGGACTAGCGGGAGGGTTTTACGAGCAGTACTTC
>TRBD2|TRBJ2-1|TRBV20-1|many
CSARRETRNEQFF
TGCAGTGCTAGGCGGGAGACGCGGAATGAGCAGTTCTTC
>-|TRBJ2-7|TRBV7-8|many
CASSLAEDAAYEQYF
TGTGCCAGCAGCTTAGCGGAGGACGCCGCCTACGAGCAGTACTTC
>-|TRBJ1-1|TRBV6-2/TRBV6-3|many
CASSDRTAEAFF
TGTGCCAGCAGCGACCGGACAGCGGAAGCTTTCTTT
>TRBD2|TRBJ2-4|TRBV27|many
CASVAGGGNIQYF
TGTGCCAGCGTAGCGGGGGGAGGGAACATTCAGTACTTC
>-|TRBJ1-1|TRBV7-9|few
CASSLAGSGGTEAFF
TGTGCCAGCAGCTTAGCGGGTTCAGGTGGGACTGAAGCTTTCTTT
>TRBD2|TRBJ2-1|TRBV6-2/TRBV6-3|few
CASSYSVASGYEQFF
TGTGCCAGCAGTTACTCGGTAGCTAGCGGCTATGAGCAGTTCTTC
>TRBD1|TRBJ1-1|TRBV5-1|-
CASSRTGGVTEAFF
TGCGCCAGCAGCAGGACAGGGGGCGTCACTGAAGCTTTCTTT
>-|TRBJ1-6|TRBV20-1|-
CSAGSGRGGGSYNSPLHF
TGCAGTGCCGGGTCTGGCAGGGGCGGCGGGTCCTATAATTCACCCCTCCACTTT
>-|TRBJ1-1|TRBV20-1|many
CSATRTATTEAFF
TGCAGTGCAACCCGGACAGCAACCACTGAAGCTTTCTTT
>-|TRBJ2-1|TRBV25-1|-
CASKDAPGVGGGLRQFF
TGTGCCAGCAAGGACGCCCCGGGCGTAGGGGGAGGGTTGCGGCAGTTCTTC
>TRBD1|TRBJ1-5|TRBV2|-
CASRGGQGAFYQPQHF
TGTGCCAGCAGGGGAGGACAGGGGGCTTTCTATCAGCCCCAGCATTTT
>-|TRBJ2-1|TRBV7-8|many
CASSLELAVSSYNEQFF
TGTGCCAGCAGCTTAGAACTGGCGGTGAGCTCCTACAATGAGCAGTTCTTC
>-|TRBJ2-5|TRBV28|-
CASSPNGGVETQYF
TGTGCCAGCAGTCCGAATGGGGGAGTTGAGACCCAGTACTTC
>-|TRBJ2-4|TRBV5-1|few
CASSFSQAKNIQYF
TGCGCCAGCAGCTTTTCCCAAGCCAAAAACATTCAGTACTTC
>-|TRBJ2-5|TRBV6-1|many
CASTGEARGETQYF
TGTGCCAGCACCGGAGAGGCTAGGGGCGAGACCCAGTACTTC
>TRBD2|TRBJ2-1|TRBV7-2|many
CASNPGTSVREEQFF
TGTGCCAGCAACCCCGGGACTAGCGTGCGGGAGGAGCAGTTCTTC
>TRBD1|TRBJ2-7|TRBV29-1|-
CSVEGVWTGANEQYF
TGCAGCGTTGAAGGGGTCTGGACAGGGGCCAACGAGCAGTACTTC